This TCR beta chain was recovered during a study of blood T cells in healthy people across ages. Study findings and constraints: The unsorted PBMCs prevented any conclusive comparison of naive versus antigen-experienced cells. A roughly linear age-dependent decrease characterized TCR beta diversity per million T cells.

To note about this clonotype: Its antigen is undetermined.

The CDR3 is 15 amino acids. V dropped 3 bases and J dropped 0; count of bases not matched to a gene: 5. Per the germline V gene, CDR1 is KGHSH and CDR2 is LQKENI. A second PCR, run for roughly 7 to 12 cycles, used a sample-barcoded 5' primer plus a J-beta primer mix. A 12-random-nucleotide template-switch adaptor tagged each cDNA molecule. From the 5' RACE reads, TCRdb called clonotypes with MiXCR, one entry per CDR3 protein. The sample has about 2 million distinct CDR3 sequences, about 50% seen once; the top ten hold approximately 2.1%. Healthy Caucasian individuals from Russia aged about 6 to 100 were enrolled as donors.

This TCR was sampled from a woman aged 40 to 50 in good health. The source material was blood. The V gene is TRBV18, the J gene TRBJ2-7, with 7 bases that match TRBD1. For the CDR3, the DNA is TGTGCCAGCTCACCGACGGCAGGGGGCTCCTACGAGCAGTACTTC. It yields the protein CASSPTAGGSYEQYF.